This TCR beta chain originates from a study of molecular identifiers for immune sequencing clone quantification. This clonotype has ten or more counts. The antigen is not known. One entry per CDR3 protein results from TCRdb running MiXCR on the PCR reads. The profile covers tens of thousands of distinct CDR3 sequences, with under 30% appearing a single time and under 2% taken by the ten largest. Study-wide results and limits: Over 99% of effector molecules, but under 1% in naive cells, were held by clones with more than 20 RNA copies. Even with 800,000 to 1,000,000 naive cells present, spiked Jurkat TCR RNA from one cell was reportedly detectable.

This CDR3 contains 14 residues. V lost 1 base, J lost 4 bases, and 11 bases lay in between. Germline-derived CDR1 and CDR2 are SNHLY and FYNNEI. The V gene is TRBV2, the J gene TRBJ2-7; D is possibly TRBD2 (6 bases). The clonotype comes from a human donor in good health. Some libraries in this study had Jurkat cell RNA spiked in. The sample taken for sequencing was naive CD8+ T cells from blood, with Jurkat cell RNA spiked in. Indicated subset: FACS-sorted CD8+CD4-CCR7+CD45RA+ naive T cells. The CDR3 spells CASSEEWRGYEQYF. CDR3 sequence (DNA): TGTGCCAGCAGTGAAGAGTGGCGGGGATACGAGCAGTACTTC.